These 28 T cell receptor beta chains were sequenced from one sample in a study of blood T cell repertoires in COVID-19. The protocol was immunoSEQ multiplex PCR, while the TCRdb copy is restricted to in-frame clones and leaves out a portion. The table lists roughly 130,000 clones, 70% to 90% of them singletons. Sequenced input: peripheral blood. The receptors derive from an older woman with acute or convalescent COVID-19.

The J gene is TRBJ2-3, the V gene TRBV5-1; 7 nucleotides align to TRBD2. CDR1 and CDR2 (germline): SGHRS, YFSETQ. The CDR3 has 15 amino acids. V lost 2 bases and J lost 0; bases outside the gene matches: 3. DNA of the CDR3: TGCGCCAGCAGCTTCGCGGGAGCTAGCACAGATACGCAGTATTTT. Residues: CASSFAGASTDTQYF.

The chain carries TRBV3-1 (or the pseudogene TRBV3-2) and TRBJ1-6, with D maybe TRBD1 (5 bases). CDR3 length: 15 amino acids. Germline loops: CDR1 LGHDT, CDR2 YNNKEL (reference sequence). Trimming removed 4 bases from V and 8 bases from J, with 15 bases in between. CDR3 DNA sequence: TGTGCCAGCAGCCCCCGGGGGGTCGATCATTCACCCCTCCACTTT. Amino acid sequence: CASSPRGVDHSPLHF.

This clone was detected only once. The chain couples TRBV25-1 to TRBJ2-1, with TRBD2 matching over 8 bases. Germline CDR1 and CDR2: MGHDK and SYGVNS. V lost 0 bases to trimming and J lost 7 bases; unmatched junction nucleotides: 14. The length of the CDR3 is 18 residues. CDR3 DNA: TGTGCCAGCAGTGAATATGATACGGGACTAGGTTTTAGTAATGAGCAGTTCTTC. It specifies CASSEYDTGLGFSNEQFF.

This clone was detected only once. The chain employs TRBV19 and TRBJ2-1; maybe TRBD2 (6 bases). Trimming pared 4 bases from V and 7 bases from J, leaving 14 bases between. Germline V gives CDR1 LNHDA, CDR2 SQIVND (reference sequence). The CDR3 loop spans 14 amino acids. CDR3 protein: CASSTSGRINEQFF. The CDR3 coding sequence is TGTGCCAGTAGTACCAGCGGGCGGATAAATGAGCAGTTCTTC.

The chain couples TRBV21-1 to TRBJ1-2. TRBV21-1 is a pseudogene segment. This CDR3 region has 13 residues. The CDR3, as DNA: TGTGCCAGCAGCTGGGGAGGAACCTATGGCTACACCTTC. Translating gives CASSWGGTYGYTF.

The rearrangement links TRBV5-4 to TRBJ2-2; 12 bases map to TRBD2. The CDR3 spans 17 residues. Germline V gene data show CDR1 as SGHNT and CDR2 as YYREEE (reference sequence). V trimming: 5 bases; J trimming: 4 bases; junction bases outside the gene matches: 9. The DNA for the CDR3 is TGTGCCAGCAGTCCTACACCGACTAGCGGGAGCACCGGGGAGCTGTTTTTT. Translation gives CASSPTPTSGSTGELFF.

This chain uses TRBV10-3 with TRBJ2-2; 8 nucleotides agree with TRBD2. J lost 5 bases, V lost 10 bases, and 9 bases had no gene match. Looked up from germline, CDR1 is ENHRY and CDR2 is SYGVKD. This CDR3 is built from 14 residues. CDR3 amino acids: CATGWTSSTGELFF. The CDR3 DNA reads TGTGCCACCGGTTGGACTAGCTCGACCGGGGAGCTGTTTTTT.

The rearrangement joins TRBV30 to TRBJ1-5; D possibly corresponds to TRBD1 (5 bases). The CDR3 totals 13 residues. Germline V gene lookup returns CDR1 GTSNPN and CDR2 SVGIG (reference sequence). V lost 5 bases and J lost 1, with 9 bases in between. In DNA form, the CDR3 reads TGTGCCTGGGGCCCAGGGAGCAATCAGCCCCAGCATTTT. This translates into CAWGPGSNQPQHF.

V usage is TRBV28 and J usage is TRBJ1-4; D is possibly TRBD1 (5 bases). The V and J ends lost 5 bases and 3 bases respectively, with 13 bases between them. Germline V gene lookup returns CDR1 MDHEN and CDR2 SYDVKM. The CDR3 has 15 amino acids. CDR3 sequence: CASSGARVANEKLFF. CDR3 bases: TGTGCCAGCAGTGGTGCCAGGGTGGCTAATGAAAAACTGTTTTTT.

The chain employs TRBV11-2 and TRBJ1-2, with D possibly matching TRBD1 (6 bases). The CDR3 length is 15 residues. Per the germline V gene, CDR1 is SGHAT and CDR2 is FQNNGV. The ends were cut back, 5 bases at V and 3 bases at J, with 16 bases in the middle. CDR3 coding DNA: TGTGCCAGCAGCGCACAGGGAAATTTTGACTATGGCTACACCTTC. Its translation: CASSAQGNFDYGYTF. Using reference TRBV11-2 and TRBJ1-2 for the parts outside the CDR3, the full variable domain is EAGVAQSPRYKIIEKRQSVAFWCNPISGHATLYWYQQILGQGPKLLIQFQNNGVVDDSQLPKDRFSAERLKGVDSTLKIQPAKLEDSAVYLCASSAQGNFDYGYTFGSGTRLTVV.

This chain joins TRBV27 and TRBJ2-7; 11 bases fit TRBD2. Trimming at V came to 6 bases and at J to 6 bases, leaving 10 bases not matched to a gene. Per the germline V gene, CDR1 is MNHEY and CDR2 is SMNVEV (reference sequence). The CDR3 has 15 amino acids. CDR3 sequence reads: CASRLQLAGVGEQYF. Written as DNA, the CDR3 is TGTGCCAGCAGGCTTCAACTAGCGGGAGTTGGCGAGCAGTACTTC.

This chain joins TRBV10-1 and TRBJ2-7, with 9 nucleotides matching TRBD2. Germline lookup yields CDR1 WNHNN and CDR2 SYGVQD (reference sequence). Losses at the gene ends were 6 bases for V and 1 base for J; bases not matched to a gene: 13. The length of the CDR3 is 17 residues. The CDR3 loop is CASSLSGRRPMSYEQYF. Written as DNA, the CDR3 is TGCGCCAGCAGCCTTAGCGGGAGACGTCCAATGTCCTACGAGCAGTACTTC.

This clone turned up a few times. Other nucleotide sequences in the sample specify the same CDR3. V gene TRBV12-3 or TRBV12-4 combines with J gene TRBJ1-2; 9 nucleotides agree with TRBD1. V lost 6 bases and J lost 8; bases outside the gene matches: 4. The CDR3 runs 12 residues. The CDR3 DNA reads TGTGCCAGCAGGGGACAGGGCGGGGGCTACACCTTC. Its protein is CASRGQGGGYTF.

The rearrangement uses TRBV21-1 and TRBJ1-4. TRBV21-1 has pseudogene status. The CDR3 has 14 residues. The CDR3: CASSKEGTGEKLFF. Written as DNA, the CDR3 is TGTGCCAGCAGCAAAGAGGGGACTGGGGAAAAACTGTTTTTT.

The genes are TRBV7-9 and TRBJ1-1; 7 bases map to TRBD1. The J segment lost 3 bases and the V segment lost 1 base, leaving 5 bases of the junction unmatched. Germline V lookup: CDR1 SEHNR, CDR2 FQNEAQ (reference sequence). The CDR3 covers 15 residues. The CDR3 is CASSLGRQGYTEAFF. In nucleotides, the CDR3 is TGTGCCAGCAGCTTAGGGAGACAGGGTTACACTGAAGCTTTCTTT.

The chain links TRBV15 to TRBJ2-4, with D uncertain. The germline V and J ends were trimmed by 2 bases and 6 bases, with 5 bases remaining between them. This CDR3 has 12 amino acids. Per germline, CDR1 LNHNV and CDR2 YYDKDF (reference sequence). The CDR3 spells CATSRNLNIQYF. DNA for the CDR3: TGTGCCACCAGCAGAAATCTAAACATTCAGTACTTC.

This chain connects TRBV6-4 to TRBJ1-2, with 8 bases that match TRBD1. V lost 5 bases and J lost 4; bases outside the gene matches: 6. This CDR3 has 14 amino acids. Per germline, CDR1 MRHNA and CDR2 SNTAGT. In nucleotides, the CDR3 is TGTGCCAGCAGTTCCGGGACAGGACGCTATGGCTACACCTTC. Residues: CASSSGTGRYGYTF.

V and J are TRBV3-1 (or the pseudogene TRBV3-2) and TRBJ2-5; 9 bases fit TRBD1. Germline CDR1 LGHDT, CDR2 YNNKEL (reference sequence). The CDR3 runs 15 residues. V shed 1 base, J shed 2 bases, and the junction held 2 bases outside the gene matches. DNA of the CDR3: TGTGCCAGCAGCCAAGCCGGGACAGGGCAAGAGACCCAGTACTTC. This sequence encodes CASSQAGTGQETQYF.

This clone has more than one count but fewer than ten. The genes are TRBV4-1 and TRBJ2-5; D might be TRBD2 (6 bases). The CDR3 covers 14 residues. Trimming cost V 4 bases and J 3 bases, with 12 bases left between them. Germline V gene data show CDR1 as MGHRA and CDR2 as YSYEKL. The CDR3, as DNA: TGCGCCAGCAGCCCTCAGACTAGGAAAGAGACCCAGTACTTC. Protein: CASSPQTRKETQYF.

The rearrangement joins TRBV5-1 to TRBJ2-3, with TRBD2 matching over 11 bases. From germline, CDR1 is SGHRS and CDR2 YFSETQ. The junction had 13 bases not matched to a gene; V was cut back by 2 bases and J by 5 bases. The CDR3 is 18 amino acids. CDR3 amino acids: CASSLGYTSGSRGDTQYF. The CDR3 DNA is TGCGCCAGCAGCTTAGGGTATACTAGCGGGAGTAGAGGAGATACGCAGTATTTT.

The chain is built from TRBV5-1 and TRBJ1-1; tentative D call: TRBD1 (5 bases). This CDR3 contains 16 residues. The ends were cut back, 1 base at V and 2 bases at J, with 15 bases in the middle. Per the germline V gene, CDR1 is SGHRS and CDR2 is YFSETQ. This CDR3 is CASSLKRGPYNTEAFF. The CDR3 region has the DNA TGCGCCAGCAGCTTGAAAAGGGGTCCCTACAACACTGAAGCTTTCTTT. Full variable domain (rest looked up from reference TRBV5-1 and TRBJ1-1): KAGVTQTPRYLIKTRGQQVTLSCSPISGHRSVSWYQQTPGQGLQFLFEYFSETQRNKGNFPGRFSGRQFSNSRSEMNVSTLELGDSALYLCASSLKRGPYNTEAFFGQGTRLTVV.

The rearrangement uses TRBV7-9 and TRBJ1-5, with D possibly TRBD1 on 6 matching bases. Germline CDR1 is SEHNR and CDR2 is FQNEAQ (reference sequence). Trimming took off 6 bases at V and 9 bases at J, with 15 bases between the two ends. The CDR3 length is 13 residues. The CDR3 protein is CASSPLGGGPQHF. The CDR3 DNA follows: TGTGCCAGCAGTCCCCTGGGAGGGGGGCCCCAGCATTTT.

V is TRBV4-1 and J is TRBJ1-5; TRBD1 might be the D (6 bases). The length of the CDR3 is 14 residues. Trimming pared 1 base from V and 7 bases from J, leaving 11 bases between. In germline, CDR1 is MGHRA, CDR2 YSYEKL. CDR3 region: CASSQGQVGQPQHF. CDR3 DNA sequence: TGCGCCAGCAGCCAAGGACAGGTGGGCCAGCCCCAGCATTTT.

The chain combines TRBV3-1 (or the pseudogene TRBV3-2) with TRBJ2-7; possible D gene TRBD1, 6 bases. The V end lost 4 bases, the J end lost 4 bases, and 8 bases lay between the germline ends. The CDR3 spans 12 residues. The germline V gene has CDR1 LGHDT and CDR2 YNNKEL (reference sequence). CDR3 sequence reads: CASSPTGYEQYF. The CDR3 region has the DNA TGTGCCAGCAGCCCGACAGGTTACGAGCAGTACTTC.

The rearrangement joins TRBV30 to TRBJ2-6; D might be TRBD1 (6 bases). V was trimmed by 0 bases and J by 0 bases, leaving 9 bases between them. CDR1 is GTSNPN, CDR2 SVGIG, per germline (reference sequence). This CDR3 region has 16 residues. The CDR3 nucleotides read TGTGCCTGGAGTGTACTGGGGGCCTCTGGGGCCAACGTCCTGACTTTC. Encoded protein: CAWSVLGASGANVLTF.

V usage is TRBV11-3 and J usage is TRBJ2-7, with D possibly matching TRBD2 (7 bases). The CDR3 has 16 amino acids. Germline CDR1 SGHNT, CDR2 YENEEA. Trimming stripped 6 bases from V and 5 bases from J, with 23 bases between. The CDR3 region is CASRVDDRGAVDEQYF. In DNA form, the CDR3 reads TGTGCCAGCAGAGTAGATGACCGGGGGGCGGTAGACGAGCAGTACTTC.

This rearrangement joins TRBV18 to TRBJ1-4; possibly TRBD1 for D (5 bases). The germline CDR1 and CDR2 sequences are KGHSH and LQKENI. V lost 5 bases, J lost 1 base, and 14 bases lay in between. The CDR3 spans 16 residues. CDR3 in amino acids: CASSILQGVTNEKLFF. The CDR3 DNA sequence: TGTGCCAGCTCAATCCTCCAGGGCGTAACTAATGAAAAACTGTTTTTT.

The V gene is TRBV7-3, the J gene TRBJ1-6; the D gene is possibly TRBD1 (6 bases). This CDR3 region has 16 residues. Between the trimmed V and J ends, which lost 3 bases and 10 bases, there was a span of 19 bases. CDR1 and CDR2 (germline): SGHTA, FQGTGA. In nucleotides, the CDR3 is TGTGCCAGCAGCTTCCAGGGGCCGCGATATTGGTCACCCCTCCACTTT. Translation: CASSFQGPRYWSPLHF.